This TCR beta chain is drawn from a study of blood T cells in healthy people across ages. On the study more broadly: T cells yielded about one barcoded beta molecule per two cells through template switching.

From germline, CDR1 is DFQATT and CDR2 SNEGSKA (reference sequence). The CDR3 is 13 residues long. This clonotype was detected only once. The germline gene is not matched at one end of the junction; a read error may be the cause. PCR was performed a second time for roughly 7 to 12 cycles using a sample-barcoded 5' primer and a J-beta primer mix. TCRdb reprocessed the 5' RACE reads via MiXCR and lists one record per CDR3 protein. Of about 570,000 distinct CDR3 sequences listed, approximately 30% are singletons. Sequenced input: blood. The chain couples TRBV20-1 to TRBJ2-5, with D possibly matching TRBD2 (5 bases). This receptor was identified in a woman in her 70s in good health. The CDR3 DNA reads as TGCAGTACTAGAAGCCCCCGCCAAGAGACCCAGTACTTC. It specifies CSTRSPRQETQYF.